These 19 T cell receptor beta chains came from one sample sequenced in a study of OX40 agonist ivuxolimab in advanced cancers. The library was built by means of the immunoSEQ multiplex PCR assay. Not all clones reach the TCRdb copy of this immuneACCESS table, which keeps in-frame sequences only. Checked studies attribute under half of the gap to unresolved V genes and leave the rest unexplained. This sample lists approximately 77,000 clones; over 80% were detected once. The ten most abundant clones make up 0.5% to 0.55% of the sample. The sequences come from CD4+ or CD8+ T cells sorted from blood, collected in a trial of the OX40 agonist ivuxolimab. Receptors originate from an adult with an advanced solid tumor such as melanoma, head and neck, liver or kidney cancer.

The chain joins TRBV7-3 to TRBJ2-1; the D gene is possibly TRBD1 (5 bases). This CDR3 region has 14 residues. Germline values: CDR1 SGHTA, CDR2 FQGTGA. V was trimmed by 5 bases and J by 5 bases, leaving 13 bases between them. The DNA of the CDR3 is TGTGCCAGCAGCCCCAGGGTCTGGGACAATGAGCAGTTCTTC. It is translated as CASSPRVWDNEQFF.

The chain combines TRBV15 with TRBJ2-7; possibly TRBD1 for D (5 bases). From germline, CDR1 is LNHNV and CDR2 YYDKDF (reference sequence). The CDR3 spans 19 residues. With 2 bases removed from V and 3 bases from J, the gap between germline ends came to 26 bases. This CDR3 reads CATSRSIQSVTWGGYEQYF. In DNA, the CDR3 is TGTGCCACCAGCAGATCTATACAATCCGTCACGTGGGGCGGCTACGAGCAGTACTTC.

The CDR3 is CASSYRTYYEQYF. The CDR3 coding sequence is TGTGCCAGCAGTTACCGCACCTACTACGAGCAGTACTTC. This chain joins TRBV6-6 and TRBJ2-7; D gene uncertain. V was trimmed by 2 bases and J by 3 bases, leaving 8 bases between them. Germline V gives CDR1 MNHNY, CDR2 SVGAGI (reference sequence). There are 13 residues in the CDR3.

This clone was observed a single time. V usage is TRBV4-1 and J usage is TRBJ2-7; D could derive from TRBD1 or TRBD2 (5 bases each). The V and J ends lost 2 bases and 6 bases respectively, with 20 bases between them. The V gene's germline CDR1 is MGHRA and CDR2 YSYEKL. The CDR3 is made up of 16 amino acids. CDR3 sequence: CASSQTALRGPLEQYF. The CDR3, as DNA: TGCGCCAGCAGCCAAACGGCGCTCCGGGGCCCCCTCGAGCAGTACTTC.

This clone was recorded only once. This chain links TRBV5-1 with TRBJ2-2; no clear D gene. The V gene's germline CDR1 is SGHRS and CDR2 YFSETQ. V was pared by 2 bases and J by 4 bases, with 6 bases between. The CDR3 is made up of 13 amino acids. The CDR3 DNA is TGCGCCAGCAGCTTCGGACCCACCGGGGAGCTGTTTTTT. Translated, it gives CASSFGPTGELFF.

The rearrangement links TRBV7-2 to TRBJ2-3; D gene unclear. Trimming cost V 5 bases and J 5 bases, with 14 bases left between them. There are 14 residues in the CDR3. Per the germline V gene, CDR1 is SGHTA and CDR2 is FQGNSA. Written as DNA, the CDR3 is TGTGCCAGCAGCGTAGTATCAACGGGAGATACGCAGTATTTT. Amino acids: CASSVVSTGDTQYF. Full variable domain (outside the CDR3, taken from reference TRBV7-2 and TRBJ2-3): GAGVSQSPSNKVTEKGKDVELRCDPISGHTALYWYRQSLGQGLEFLIYFQGNSAPDKSGLPSDRFSAERTGGSVSTLTIQRTQQEDSAVYLCASSVVSTGDTQYFGPGTRLTVL.

The rearrangement joins TRBV18 to TRBJ2-2, with TRBD1 matching 12 bases. The CDR3 sequence is 17 residues long. Trimming cost V 0 bases and J 2 bases; bases outside gene matches: 1. Per germline, CDR1 KGHSH and CDR2 LQKENI. CDR3 sequence reads: CASSPPGTGGNTGELFF. The CDR3 DNA reads as TGTGCCAGCTCACCACCAGGGACAGGGGGCAACACCGGGGAGCTGTTTTTT. The full variable domain, in which reference TRBV18 and TRBJ2-2 provide the parts outside the CDR3, is NAGVMQNPRHLVRRRGQEARLRCSPMKGHSHVYWYRQLPEEGLKFMVYLQKENIIDESGMPKERFSAEFPKEGPSILRIQQVVRGDSAAYFCASSPPGTGGNTGELFFGEGSRLTVL.

V and J are TRBV7-9 and TRBJ2-5; 10 nucleotides match TRBD1. Trimming cost V 5 bases and J 4 bases; bases outside gene matches: 7. Germline V lookup: CDR1 SEHNR, CDR2 FQNEAQ (reference sequence). The length of the CDR3 is 15 residues. The CDR3 DNA sequence: TGTGCCAGCAGCCCCGGGACAGGGGAAGGAGAGACCCAGTACTTC. This translates into CASSPGTGEGETQYF.

The chain links TRBV5-6 to TRBJ1-5; D is undetermined. The CDR3 extends over 15 amino acids. Trimming removed 0 bases at V and 3 bases at J, with 10 bases between. Germline V CDR1 and CDR2: SGHDT, YYEEEE. CDR3 coding DNA: TGTGCCAGCAGCTTGGCCGCGGGCAACAATCAGCCCCAGCATTTT. Protein product: CASSLAAGNNQPQHF.

The chain couples TRBV27 to TRBJ2-5, with D uncertain. The J call may not be correct, given that the DNA end is closer to TRBJ2-7. This CDR3 has 14 amino acids. The germline V gene encodes CDR1 MNHEY and CDR2 SMNVEV (reference sequence). The CDR3 sequence: CASSLAPRAYEQYF. CDR3 coding DNA: TGTGCCAGCAGTTTAGCCCCCCGGGCCTACGAGCAGTACTTC.

J is TRBJ2-3 and V is TRBV2; TRBD1 or TRBD2 may be the D gene (5 bases each). V was clipped by 6 bases and J by 8 bases, with 18 bases between them. CDR1 and CDR2 (germline): SNHLY, FYNNEI. This CDR3 spans 14 amino acids. CDR3 residues: CASSEGPKLTTQYF. The CDR3, as DNA: TGTGCCAGCAGCGAGGGACCGAAGCTTACTACGCAGTATTTT.

This chain joins TRBV7-2 and TRBJ2-7; 9 nucleotides agree with TRBD1. The V segment lost 6 bases and the J segment 2 bases; nucleotides outside the gene matches: 2. Germline CDR1 SGHTA, CDR2 FQGNSA. This CDR3 is built from 13 residues. The CDR3 nucleotides are TGTGCCAGCAGTAGACAGGGGGCCTACGAGCAGTACTTC. Protein: CASSRQGAYEQYF.

CDR3 sequence reads: CASSYADTSGGMGYTF. CDR3 nucleotide sequence: TGTGCCAGCAGTTACGCTGACACCTCGGGGGGCATGGGCTACACCTTC. V and J are TRBV6-6 and TRBJ1-2; tentatively, D is TRBD1 (6 bases). Germline V lookup: CDR1 MNHNY, CDR2 SVGAGI (reference sequence). V was clipped by 2 bases and J by 8 bases, with 21 bases between them. CDR3 length equals 16 residues.

This chain links TRBV11-1 with TRBJ2-3, with D perhaps matching TRBD1 (5 bases). V was clipped by 5 bases and J by 1 base, with 13 bases between them. This CDR3 spans 15 amino acids. The germline gives CDR1 SGHAT, CDR2 FQDESV (reference sequence). For the CDR3, the DNA is TGTGCCAGCAGCCCCGACAGCCGCGGCACAGATACGCAGTATTTT. It yields the protein CASSPDSRGTDTQYF.

The chain has TRBV7-2 and TRBJ2-5, with D hard to call. CDR1 and CDR2 from the germline V gene are SGHTA and FQGNSA. Between the trimmed V and J ends, which lost 1 base and 5 bases, there was a span of 5 bases. This CDR3 region has 12 residues. The CDR3 DNA sequence: TGTGCCAGCAGCTTAGTTACGGAGACCCAGTACTTC. Protein: CASSLVTETQYF.

CDR3 nucleotide sequence: TGTGCCTGGGTTAGCGGGAGGGCCCCCTACAATGAGCAGTTCTTC. Translating gives CAWVSGRAPYNEQFF. This rearrangement joins TRBV30 to TRBJ2-1, with 11 bases that match TRBD2. This CDR3 region has 15 residues. The germline V gene encodes CDR1 GTSNPN and CDR2 SVGIG (reference sequence). The V segment lost 5 bases and the J segment 2 bases; nucleotides outside the gene matches: 5.

The genes are TRBV19 and TRBJ2-7; no clear D. Germline V gene sequence: CDR1 LNHDA, CDR2 SQIVND (reference sequence). The V and J ends lost 8 bases and 2 bases respectively, with 7 bases between them. The CDR3 contains 11 residues. CDR3 region: CASRTPYEQYF. DNA of the CDR3: TGTGCCAGTCGGACCCCCTACGAGCAGTACTTC.

The J gene is TRBJ2-1, the V gene TRBV7-3, with 12 bases matching TRBD2. The CDR3 consists of 16 residues. Germline V CDR1 and CDR2: SGHTA, FQGTGA. V was pared by 8 bases and J by 4 bases, with 9 bases of the junction left unmatched. This CDR3 is CASALAGGLGYNEQFF. The CDR3 bases are TGTGCCAGCGCACTAGCGGGAGGTTTGGGGTACAATGAGCAGTTCTTC.

The chain joins TRBV5-1 to TRBJ2-3; D gene ambiguous. The CDR3 has 16 amino acids. Germline V lookup: CDR1 SGHRS, CDR2 YFSETQ. The V end was cut by 0 bases, the J end by 0 bases, with 11 bases between. CDR3 DNA sequence: TGCGCCAGCAGCTTGGGAGGCGGACCTAGCACAGATACGCAGTATTTT. Protein: CASSLGGGPSTDTQYF.